This record looks at one TCR beta chain sequence and its context. Its antigen remains unidentified. The germline V gene encodes CDR1 SEHNR and CDR2 FQNEAQ (reference sequence). Trimming shortened V by 5 bases and J by 7 bases, and 14 bases separated the two germline ends. The CDR3 runs to 13 residues. This sample is drawn from a study of cytomegalovirus exposure and HLA in healthy donors. Findings and caveats of the study: V segments that were indistinguishable, TRBV6-2 and TRBV6-3 among them, were omitted from analysis. In vitro confirmation showed a few CMV-associated chains to be CMV antigen specific. Later analysis associated a missense DCLRE1C variant with TCR beta V- and J-gene trimming. Reportedly, TCR beta sequences accurately predicted HLA-A and HLA-B alleles in most subjects.

It was with 60 Vbeta and 13 Jbeta primers that the PCR ran. TCRdb's table, derived via immunoSEQ multiplex PCR, lists solely in-frame clones and lacks some. The sample data list 200,000 to 250,000 clones. This clonotype was obtained from a girl aged 2-10 years in good health and CMV-seropositive. V and J are TRBV7-9 and TRBJ1-1; tentatively, D is TRBD1 (5 bases). The material sequenced was PBMCs. The CDR3: CASSQSGGLEAFF. The CDR3 coding sequence is TGTGCCAGCAGCCAATCCGGGGGACTTGAAGCTTTCTTT.